This T cell receptor (beta chain) was retrieved from a study of blood T cell repertoires in COVID-19. The overall study: From the United States, Italy and Spain came samples of acute and convalescent COVID-19. Sources were T cells, B-cell-depleted T cells, or PBMCs; the material itself was cDNA or gDNA.

The CDR3 has 14 amino acids. Germline values: CDR1 MGHDK, CDR2 SYGVNS. Trimming took off 1 base at V and 0 bases at J, with 3 bases between the two ends. Authors' processing steps: Amplification of reference gene primers provided the estimated nucleated cell counts. Assay used: immunoSEQ multiplex PCR; TCRdb lists only in-frame clones, some missing. Clone size and the V and J calls come from that table; the DNA yielded D and trimming. This table holds nearly 50,000 clones, approximately 81% found once. This clonotype was obtained from a woman aged 55-70 years with acute or convalescent COVID-19. The chain carries TRBV25-1 and TRBJ2-2; D ambiguous. Sequenced sample: peripheral blood. The CDR3 bases are TGTGCCAGCAGTGAATGGCCGAACACCGGGGAGCTGTTTTTT. It yields the protein CASSEWPNTGELFF.